This paragraph covers one T cell receptor beta chain sequence. Its target is unknown. The record originates from a study of shared clonotypes between healthy human individuals. Across the whole study: The study enrolled a couple of women and a few men aged 18 to 49. Points from the study as a whole: Shared clonotypes across all four donors exceeded non-shared ones in generation probability. Large depth notwithstanding, sorted-subset sequencing proved incomplete by rarefaction. Estimated clonotype richness was generally higher in naive than memory subsets.

The repertoire was sequenced with immunoSEQ multiplex PCR; TCRdb's copy has only in-frame clones and lacks some. The table has under 2,500,000 clones, nearly 97% seen once. V dropped 6 bases and J dropped 1 base, with 9 bases sitting between them. Germline assignment: CDR1 SEHNR and CDR2 FQNEAQ (reference sequence). The CDR3 spans 13 residues. V and J are TRBV7-9 and TRBJ2-5, with D unclear. The sequencing input was naive CD4+ T cells sorted from blood. Subset defined: CD45RA+ positively selected. This TCR derives from a man between 18 and 29 years old in good health. The CDR3 DNA is TGTGCCAGCAGGAGAGGTGTCCAAGAGACCCAGTACTTC. It specifies CASRRGVQETQYF.